This TCR beta chain comes out of a study of beta chain features in type 1 diabetes. There are 17 residues in the CDR3. The germline gives CDR1 LGHNA, CDR2 YSLEER. After removal of 3 bases from V and 2 bases from J, the junction contained 7 bases not matched to a gene. Investigators reverse transcribed all isolated RNA, so they sequenced expressed TCRB transcripts. Method: immunoSEQ multiplex PCR; TCRdb's copy keeps in-frame clones and lacks some. The sample yields approximately 150,000 clones, roughly 60% seen once. Cells sorted by CD45RO/CCR7/CD25/CD127/CD95/CD27 comprised CD4+ naive, central memory, regulatory and stem cell-like memory cells. This clone was picked up a small number of times. Antigen unknown. Study-level results: The similarity of naive, central memory and Treg TCRB repertoires appeared greater among patients than among healthy donors. Within each of all four CD4+ subsets, Type 1 diabetes patients had TCRB CDR3s that were moderately but significantly shorter.

The chain uses TRBV4-3 and TRBJ2-5, with 12 positions matching TRBD2. Sequencing was performed on naive CD4+ T cells from blood. This clonotype was obtained from a man aged 25 to 40 with type 1 diabetes. CDR3 bases: TGCGCCAGCAGCCAGGGAAGGACTAGCGGGGCTCAAGAGACCCAGTACTTC. Amino acid sequence: CASSQGRTSGAQETQYF.